This TCR beta chain emerged from a study of T cells after yellow fever vaccination. Findings and limits, study-wide: Few clonotypes appeared in both CD4 and CD8 compartments. By day 5 rather than day 15, the secondary response had peaked, though it was weaker.

Template switching with 5'RACE generated the TCR cDNA and added a universal primer site and UMIs. TCRdb called the 5' RACE reads again in MiXCR, with one record for every CDR3 protein. The sample carries tens of thousands of distinct CDR3 sequences, approximately 7% recorded once. This clonotype came up many times. Its antigen is not known. Sequencing was performed on CD8+ T cells sorted from PBMCs, taken around 14 days after the first yellow fever vaccination. This TCR came from a man younger than 35 who received the YFV17D yellow fever vaccine.

The CDR3 loop reads CASSQDPSGTNLAKNIQYF. The CDR3 coding sequence is TGCGCCAGCAGCCAAGATCCGTCAGGGACTAACCTAGCCAAAAACATTCAGTACTTC. This chain joins TRBV4-3 and TRBJ2-4; 7 nucleotides match TRBD2. The germline gives CDR1 LGHNA, CDR2 YSLEER. The CDR3 is 19 amino acids. V trimming: 0 bases; J trimming: 0 bases; junction bases outside the gene matches: 11.